Given below is one T cell receptor (beta chain) in context. What it binds is unknown. CDR1 is SGHTA, CDR2 FQGNSA, per germline. J gave up 2 bases and V 3 bases, and 10 bases lay outside the gene matches. The CDR3 covers 16 residues. This entry comes from a study of OX40 agonist ivuxolimab in advanced cancers. Findings and caveats of the study: Blood T cells, both CD4+ and CD8+, expanded clonally by week 6 at 0.1 to 3.0 mg/kg. Compared with CD4+, CD8+ T cells on average had more expanded clones. Antigen specificity remained undetermined for the expanded peripheral T cells.

The protocol was immunoSEQ multiplex PCR, while the TCRdb copy is restricted to in-frame clones and leaves out a portion. The repertoire holds tens of thousands of clones, with around four fifths as singletons. Specimen: CD4+ or CD8+ T cells sorted from blood, collected in a trial of the OX40 agonist ivuxolimab. V is TRBV7-2 and J is TRBJ2-7; 7 bases fit TRBD1. The clonotype was recovered from an adult with an advanced solid tumor such as melanoma, head and neck, liver or kidney cancer. DNA of the CDR3: TGTGCCAGCAGCTTGGCCGGGACAGTGAACCCCTACGAGCAGTACTTC. It translates to CASSLAGTVNPYEQYF.